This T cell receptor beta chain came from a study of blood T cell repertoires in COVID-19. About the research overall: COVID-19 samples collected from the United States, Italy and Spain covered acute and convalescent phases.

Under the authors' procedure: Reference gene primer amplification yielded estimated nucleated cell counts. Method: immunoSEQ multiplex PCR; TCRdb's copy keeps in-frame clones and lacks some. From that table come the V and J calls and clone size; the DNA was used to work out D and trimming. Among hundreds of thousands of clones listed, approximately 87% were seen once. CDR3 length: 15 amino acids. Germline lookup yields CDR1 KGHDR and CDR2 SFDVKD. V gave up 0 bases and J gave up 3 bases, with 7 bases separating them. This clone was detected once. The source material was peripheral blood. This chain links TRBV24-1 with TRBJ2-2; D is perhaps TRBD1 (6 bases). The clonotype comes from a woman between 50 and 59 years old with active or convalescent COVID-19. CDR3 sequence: CATSDLQGYTGELFF. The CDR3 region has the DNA TGTGCCACCAGTGATTTGCAGGGGTACACCGGGGAGCTGTTTTTT.